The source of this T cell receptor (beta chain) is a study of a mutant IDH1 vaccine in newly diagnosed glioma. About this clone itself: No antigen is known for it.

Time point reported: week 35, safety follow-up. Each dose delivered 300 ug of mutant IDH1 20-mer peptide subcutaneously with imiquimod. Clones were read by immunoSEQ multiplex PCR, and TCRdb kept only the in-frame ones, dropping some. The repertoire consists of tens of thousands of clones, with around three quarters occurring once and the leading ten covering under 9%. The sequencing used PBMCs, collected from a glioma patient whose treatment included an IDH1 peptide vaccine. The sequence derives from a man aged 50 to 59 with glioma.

The CDR3 sequence: CASSFRIRSGQETQYF. The CDR3 bases are TGCGCCAGCAGCTTCCGGATAAGGAGTGGACAAGAGACCCAGTACTTC. This chain uses TRBV5-1 with TRBJ2-5; D ambiguous. Germline V gene sequence: CDR1 SGHRS, CDR2 YFSETQ. The CDR3 runs 16 residues. The ends were cut back, 2 bases at V and 2 bases at J, with 16 bases in the middle.